This T cell receptor (beta chain) was recorded in a study of T cell responses to AZD1222 COVID-19 vaccine. The trim removed 6 bases at V and 6 bases at J, leaving 4 bases unmatched. Per germline, CDR1 MNHNY and CDR2 SVGAGI (reference sequence). This CDR3 region has 12 residues. Study-wide points: Receipt of two AZD1222 doses was followed by a rise in Spike-specific TCR breadth and depth. White British ancestry dominated among donors, who included more females, and clonal diversity was possibly underestimated. Reports indicate that nearly half of spike-specific TCRs are directed at unmutated variant regions. Sampling captured repertoires only after the peak T cell response.

Method: immunoSEQ multiplex PCR; TCRdb's copy keeps in-frame clones and lacks some. The sample has 95,000 to 150,000 clones, 75% to 90% seen once. With regard to this clone: The antigen is unknown.

This sequence originates from an adult in good health. This specimen consisted of peripheral blood, obtained on day 0 of MenACWY control vaccination. This chain connects TRBV6-6 to TRBJ1-2; 7 bases match TRBD1. CDR3 DNA sequence: TGTGCCAGCAGCCCCACAGGGGATGGCTACACCTTC. This gives the protein CASSPTGDGYTF.